This T cell receptor beta chain was observed in a study of blood T cell repertoires in COVID-19. Participants were aged 18 to 89 years from approximately 24 US areas. Assignments of participants to cohorts depended upon their own reported clinical history. Clones were sequenced by immunoSEQ multiplex PCR, and TCRdb holds only the in-frame ones, with some missing. Of about 210,000 clones detected, about 82% appear once; the ten largest clones hold 4.5% to 6.5%. Trimming removed 2 bases from V and 2 bases from J, with 12 bases in between. The length of the CDR3 is 15 residues. CDR1 is WNHNN and CDR2 is SYGVQD in the germline V gene (reference sequence).

The clonotype originates from a man aged 40-49 years with acute COVID-19. Sequenced material: PBMCs or T cells enriched from blood (not recorded which). This rearrangement joins TRBV10-1 to TRBJ2-5; D is perhaps TRBD1 (5 bases). The CDR3 DNA sequence: TGCGCCAGCAGTGAGAACGTCGCAGGGCAAGAGACCCAGTACTTC. Residues: CASSENVAGQETQYF.